This TCR beta chain was sequenced during a study of T cells after yellow fever vaccination. Study-wide points: Researchers cautioned that FACS-sorted repertoires could harbor abundant clonotypes contaminating from the bulk population. Peaking on day 5 versus 15, the secondary response was faster but weaker.

Making TCR cDNA involved 5'RACE template switching, which added UMIs and a universal primer site. Each CDR3 protein gets one entry after TCRdb re-called the 5' RACE reads with MiXCR. The data show about 340,000 distinct CDR3 sequences, with approximately 4.2% seen just once and approximately 24% held by the top ten. As concerns this clonotype: The antigen is undetermined.

The CDR3 totals 18 residues. Between the trimmed V and J ends, which lost 4 bases and 0 bases, there was a span of 19 bases. CDR1 and CDR2 from the germline V gene are MDHEN and SYDVKM. This specimen consisted of PBMCs, obtained 5 days after the yellow fever booster vaccination. The rearrangement joins TRBV28 to TRBJ2-1; unclear D gene. This TCR was sampled from a young man who received the YFV17D yellow fever vaccine. CDR3: CASSSPHLGKSSYNEQFF. CDR3 DNA: TGTGCCAGCAGTTCACCCCACCTCGGTAAAAGCTCCTACAATGAGCAGTTCTTC.